These T cell receptor beta chains were read from a single sample in a study of blood T cell repertoires in COVID-19. The table came from immunoSEQ multiplex PCR; TCRdb's copy has only in-frame clones and leaves some out. The sample has 95,000 to 150,000 clones; roughly 84% are singletons. The specimen sequenced was PBMCs or T cells enriched from blood (not recorded which). The receptors derive from a woman aged 25 to 39 who had recovered from COVID-19. Both conserved end residues are part of each CDR3. Each record gives: clone size, V gene, D gene, J gene, CDR3 DNA, CDR3 protein. The D gene is left open where the match is weak. Clone size is not always given. Where it is, it says once, few, many or a class for expanded clones.

NA,TRBV29-1,NA,TRBJ1-1,TGCAGCGTCGCCCCTCAGATAATGAACACTGAAGCTTTCTTT,CSVAPQIMNTEAFF
NA,TRBV12-3/TRBV12-4,NA,TRBJ2-7,TGTGCCAGCAGTTTAGCCAGGTCAGAGCAGTACTTC,CASSLARSEQYF
NA,TRBV2,NA,TRBJ2-3,TGTGCCACCGCCCTGACTGCGCAGTATTTT,CATALTAQYF
NA,TRBV7-2,TRBD1,TRBJ1-5,TGTGCCAGCAGACGGGACAGGGGCCAACAGCCCCAGCATTTT,CASRRDRGQQPQHF
once,TRBV20-1,NA,TRBJ2-7,TGCAGTGCTACTAGGGGAATGGAGCAGTACTTC,CSATRGMEQYF
NA,TRBV18,NA,TRBJ2-7,TGTGCCAGCTCACCAACAGGGAGCTACGAGCAGTACTTC,CASSPTGSYEQYF
NA,TRBV5-1,TRBD1,TRBJ2-5,TGCGCCAGCAGCTCGACAGGGCCGGAGACCCAGTACTTC,CASSSTGPETQYF
once,TRBV4-1,TRBD2,TRBJ2-5,TGCGCCAGCAGCCGACTAGCGGGAGAGGGGGAGACCCAGTACTTC,CASSRLAGEGETQYF
NA,TRBV4-1,NA,TRBJ1-5,TGCGCCAGCAGCCAAGATGTTCTTCGAGTGCGGGGCAATCAGCCCCAGCATTTT,CASSQDVLRVRGNQPQHF
NA,TRBV4-2,NA,TRBJ2-3,TGTGCCAGCAGCCAAAGGGGACAACCAATGTATTTT,CASSQRGQPMYF
NA,TRBV5-1,NA,TRBJ2-1,TGCGCCAGCAGTCCCAGCGGGGAGCAGTTCTTC,CASSPSGEQFF
NA,TRBV7-2,TRBD1,TRBJ1-1,TGTGCCAGCAGCTGGGGACAGGGGAACACTGAAGCTTTCTTT,CASSWGQGNTEAFF
NA,TRBV20-1,NA,TRBJ2-7,TGCAGTGCTAGTAAGGTCAGGGCTTACGAGCAGTACTTC,CSASKVRAYEQYF
NA,TRBV6-1,NA,TRBJ1-2,TGTGCCAGCAGTGAAGCTACACAGATCTATGGCTACACCTTC,CASSEATQIYGYTF
NA,TRBV19,TRBD1,TRBJ2-1,TGTGCCAGTCAGACAGGGTATTCCTACAATGAGCAGTTCTTC,CASQTGYSYNEQFF
NA,TRBV3-1/TRBV3-2,NA,TRBJ2-1,TGTGCCAGCAGCCAAGAAGCCACTTACAATGAGCAGTTCTTC,CASSQEATYNEQFF
NA,TRBV9,TRBD2,TRBJ2-2,TGTGCCAGCAGCCTGGGACTAGCGACTAACACCGGGGAGCTGTTTTTT,CASSLGLATNTGELFF
NA,TRBV29-1,NA,TRBJ2-7,TGCAGCGTTGAAGGGCCTAGCAGCGAGCAGTACTTC,CSVEGPSSEQYF
NA,TRBV28,NA,TRBJ2-5,TGTGCCAGCAGAGGAACAGGGAGGGGGGAGACCCAGTACTTC,CASRGTGRGETQYF
once,TRBV28,NA,TRBJ2-7,TGTGCCAGCAGTTTATCGCGCTACGAGCAGTACTTC,CASSLSRYEQYF
NA,TRBV4-3,NA,TRBJ2-7,TGCGCCAGCAGCCAGTACTTGACAGGTCCCTACGAGCAGTACTTC,CASSQYLTGPYEQYF
NA,TRBV3-1/TRBV3-2,NA,TRBJ1-5,TGTGCCAGCAGCCAATACTTCGGCGGGGGCAGCAATCAGCCCCAGCATTTT,CASSQYFGGGSNQPQHF
NA,TRBV4-3,TRBD2,TRBJ2-2,TGCGCCAGCAGCCAAGATTCGGGGCTAGCGGGAGGACACACCGGGGAGCTGTTTTTT,CASSQDSGLAGGHTGELFF
NA,TRBV5-1,TRBD2,TRBJ2-3,TGCGCCAGCAGCTTGGCCCTAGCGGGAGGGGGCCCAGATACGCAGTATTTT,CASSLALAGGGPDTQYF
NA,TRBV11-3,NA,TRBJ2-1,TGTGCCAGCAGCTCGGACTCCCCGGGCAATGAGCAGTTCTTC,CASSSDSPGNEQFF
once,TRBV19,NA,TRBJ1-2,TGTGCCAGTAGTCCAGCGGCCGACAGGCCTTTTAACTATGGCTACACCTTC,CASSPAADRPFNYGYTF
NA,TRBV7-3,TRBD2,TRBJ2-1,TGTGCCAGCAGCTCACAAGGGACTAGCGGGAGGGCCTACAATGAGCAGTTCTTC,CASSSQGTSGRAYNEQFF
NA,TRBV29-1,NA,TRBJ2-7,TGCAGCGTTGAGGAGGGGACAGCCTACGAGCAGTACTTC,CSVEEGTAYEQYF
few,TRBV19,NA,TRBJ1-6,TGTGCCAGTAGTAGAGATAATTCACCCCTCCACTTT,CASSRDNSPLHF
once,TRBV4-2,TRBD1,TRBJ1-4,TGTGCCAGCAGCCGCTCGGCAGGGGGACCTAATGAAAAACTGTTTTTT,CASSRSAGGPNEKLFF
NA,TRBV9,TRBD2,TRBJ2-1,TGTGCCAGCGGTAGCGGGAGCGCTAGCTCCTACAATGAGCAGTTCTTC,CASGSGSASSYNEQFF
NA,TRBV19,NA,TRBJ2-1,TGTGCCAGTAGTATTCGGGGCTCCTACAATGAGCAGTTCTTC,CASSIRGSYNEQFF
NA,TRBV27,NA,TRBJ1-2,TGTGCCAGCAGTTTATCCGGGTTTGGCTACACCTTC,CASSLSGFGYTF
NA,TRBV20-1,NA,TRBJ1-1,TGCAGCCCTTTCGGTACTGAAGCTTTCTTT,CSPFGTEAFF
NA,TRBV5-4,NA,TRBJ2-7,TGTGCCAGCAGCTTGGGTAGCGGCCCTTCCTACGAGCAGTACTTC,CASSLGSGPSYEQYF
NA,TRBV11-2,NA,TRBJ1-6,TGTGCCAGCAGCTTAGAGGGGCGTTCACCCCTCCACTTT,CASSLEGRSPLHF
NA,TRBV7-2,TRBD2,TRBJ2-1,TGTGCCAGCAGCCCTATAGCGGGAACCAGCGATGAGCAGTTCTTC,CASSPIAGTSDEQFF
NA,TRBV7-8,TRBD1,TRBJ2-7,TGTGCCAGCAGCACAAGGACAGGGGGCAACGAGCAGTACTTC,CASSTRTGGNEQYF
NA,TRBV4-3,NA,TRBJ1-2,TGCGCCAGCAGCCAAGATGACAGAGTTAACTATGGCTACACCTTC,CASSQDDRVNYGYTF
NA,TRBV28,NA,TRBJ2-7,TGTGCCAGTGGGATTGGGGGAGGAAGGTACGAGCAGTACTTC,CASGIGGGRYEQYF
NA,TRBV11-2,NA,TRBJ2-5,TGTGCCAGCAGTCCCTCGGGCGGGGATGGGGCCAAGGGTAACTTC,CASSPSGGDGAKGNF
NA,TRBV28,NA,TRBJ2-7,TGTGCCAGCAGCCACCCTCCGGACAGAGCCTACGAGCAGTACTTC,CASSHPPDRAYEQYF
NA,TRBV7-9,TRBD1,TRBJ2-3,TGTGCCAGCAGCTTTTCGACCGGACAGGGAACAGATACGCAGTATTTT,CASSFSTGQGTDTQYF
NA,TRBV7-2,TRBD1,TRBJ1-3,TGTGCCAGCACAACCAACAGGGGCTCTGGAAACACCATATATTTT,CASTTNRGSGNTIYF
NA,TRBV10-3,TRBD2,TRBJ2-1,TGTGCCATCAGTGAGTGGGGCGGGGGCTCCTACAATGAGCAGTTCTTC,CAISEWGGGSYNEQFF
NA,TRBV2,NA,TRBJ2-1,TGTGCCAGCAGTCGGGGATCTGTAGGCAATGAGCAGTTCTTC,CASSRGSVGNEQFF
NA,TRBV27,NA,TRBJ2-1,TGTGCCAGCAGTTTAAGGGAGGAGCAGTTCTTC,CASSLREEQFF
NA,TRBV27,TRBD1,TRBJ2-2,TGTGCCAGCAGTTTATCCCCATCTCCAGGGGGCTTTGGCGGGGAGCTGTTTTTT,CASSLSPSPGGFGGELFF
NA,TRBV30,NA,TRBJ1-2,TGTGCCTGGACCGCCGGGATGTACTATGGCTACACCTTC,CAWTAGMYYGYTF
NA,TRBV24-1,TRBD1,TRBJ2-5,TGTGCCACCAGTGACCCGACAGGGGGCGGGGAGACCCAGTACTTC,CATSDPTGGGETQYF
NA,TRBV14,TRBD2,TRBJ2-5,TGTGCCAGCAGCCTCCGAGCGGGAAGGGAGACCCAGTACTTC,CASSLRAGRETQYF
NA,TRBV18,TRBD2,TRBJ2-7,TGTGCCAGCTCACCGACTAGCGGGAAATACGAGCAGTACTTC,CASSPTSGKYEQYF
NA,TRBV5-1,TRBD1,TRBJ2-7,TGCGCCAGCAGCTTGGAGACAGGGGGTCGGGGGGAGCAGTACTTC,CASSLETGGRGEQYF
NA,TRBV7-9,TRBD1,TRBJ1-2,TGTGCCAGCAGCTTACGGACAGGGGGTTTTGGCTACACCTTC,CASSLRTGGFGYTF
NA,TRBV29-1,TRBD1,TRBJ1-1,TGCAGCGGCCGACAGGGGTTCTCTGAAGCTTTCTTT,CSGRQGFSEAFF